The 5 T cell receptor beta chains below were found in one sample sequenced in a study of T cell responses to AZD1222 COVID-19 vaccine. Assay: immunoSEQ multiplex PCR; the TCRdb copy retains only in-frame clones and omits some. Of over 120,000 clones listed, roughly 90% were seen once; the top ten hold 3% to 4%. Sequencing was performed on peripheral blood, taken 28 days after the second AZD1222 dose. Receptor source: an adult who received the AZD1222 COVID-19 vaccine.

This chain uses TRBV27 with TRBJ1-5, with a tentative D call TRBD1 (5 bases). This CDR3 comprises 15 residues. From germline, CDR1 is MNHEY and CDR2 SMNVEV (reference sequence). The V and J ends lost 3 bases and 0 bases respectively, with 9 bases between them. The CDR3 reads CASSFDSYSNQPQHF. In DNA, the CDR3 is TGTGCCAGCAGTTTTGACAGCTATAGCAATCAGCCCCAGCATTTT.

This chain joins TRBV28 and TRBJ1-1; D call uncertain. Trimming took off 1 base at V and 8 bases at J, with 5 bases between the two ends. This CDR3 has 11 amino acids. Germline V gene lookup returns CDR1 MDHEN and CDR2 SYDVKM. DNA of the CDR3: TGTGCCAGCAGTTTATCGGGGGAAGCTTTCTTT. Translation: CASSLSGEAFF.

CDR3 nucleotide sequence: TGTGCCAGCAGTAGGACGGTGAACACTGAAGCTTTCTTT. The encoded protein is CASSRTVNTEAFF. The V call is TRBV7-3, the J call TRBJ1-1; no definite D call. Germline V gene sequence: CDR1 SGHTA, CDR2 FQGTGA. This CDR3 is built from 13 residues. Between the trimmed V and J ends, which lost 6 bases and 0 bases, there was a span of 8 bases.

This chain links TRBV2 with TRBJ1-5; tentative D call: TRBD1 (6 bases). Trimming shortened V by 2 bases and J by 0 bases, and 8 bases separated the two germline ends. Looked up from germline, CDR1 is SNHLY and CDR2 is FYNNEI. This CDR3 comprises 15 residues. The CDR3 bases are TGTGCCAGCAGTGAAACAGGGTATAGCAATCAGCCCCAGCATTTT. It codes for CASSETGYSNQPQHF.

As DNA, the CDR3 is TGTGCCAGTAGTACCCGAGGGGACAGCTTCTCCTACGAGCAGTACTTC. Amino acids: CASSTRGDSFSYEQYF. The rearrangement links TRBV19 to TRBJ2-7; 7 bases are a match to TRBD1. The germline CDR1 and CDR2 sequences are LNHDA and SQIVND (reference sequence). With 4 bases clipped from V and 0 bases from J, the junction kept 9 bases outside the gene matches. CDR3 length: 16 residues. The variable domain in full, with the rest retrieved from reference TRBV19 and TRBJ2-7, is DGGITQSPKYLFRKEGQNVTLSCEQNLNHDAMYWYRQDPGQGLRLIYYSQIVNDFQKGDIAEGYSVSREKKESFPLTVTSAQKNPTAFYLCASSTRGDSFSYEQYFGPGTRLTVT.